These 10 T cell receptor beta chains were sequenced from one sample in a study of T-cell memory formation after mild COVID-19. TCRdb re-analysed the 5' RACE reads in MiXCR, keeping a single row per CDR3 protein. Of fewer than 250,000 distinct CDR3 sequences in the sample, 15% are singletons; the top ten hold under 2.5%. The source material was PBMCs or a T cell subset sorted from them (not recorded which). The source is an adult woman who had mild COVID-19 (a few samples of this study predate the infection). Cell type and time point are not known.

The chain combines TRBV24-1 with TRBJ2-3; 10 positions agree with TRBD2. CDR3 length equals 16 residues. Looked up from germline, CDR1 is KGHDR and CDR2 is SFDVKD. V was pared by 6 bases and J by 2 bases, with 7 bases of the junction left unmatched. In nucleotides, the CDR3 is TGTGCCACCAGTACTCGGACTAGCGGAACCACAGATACGCAGTATTTT. Its protein is CATSTRTSGTTDTQYF.

This sequence joins TRBV3-1 and TRBJ2-6; no firm D call. V was clipped by 8 bases and J by 4 bases, with 15 bases between them. This CDR3 region has 15 residues. Germline values: CDR1 LGHDT, CDR2 YNNKEL (reference sequence). CDR3 DNA: TGTGCCAGCGGGGTGGTGGGGTCAGGGGCCAACGTCCTGACTTTC. This translates into CASGVVGSGANVLTF.

V and J are TRBV5-1 and TRBJ2-5; no clear D. The CDR3 is made up of 12 amino acids. V was shortened by 1 base and J by 4 bases, with 5 bases between the two germline ends. Germline V gives CDR1 SGHRS, CDR2 YFSETQ. The CDR3 loop reads CASSLTAETQYF. CDR3 DNA sequence: TGCGCCAGCAGCTTGACAGCAGAGACCCAGTACTTC.

In its sample, this clonotype was seen a few times. This chain joins TRBV5-1 and TRBJ2-5, with 10 bases aligning to TRBD1. Germline-derived CDR1 and CDR2 are SGHRS and YFSETQ. The CDR3 sequence is 16 residues long. Trimming at V came to 6 bases and at J to 3 bases, leaving 11 bases not matched to a gene. CDR3: CASTRRTGGPEETQYF. CDR3 DNA sequence: TGCGCCAGCACGCGTAGGACAGGGGGGCCCGAAGAGACCCAGTACTTC.

This clonotype was found a few times. This chain's CDR3 is CASNAGTLTQHF. CDR3 nucleotides: TGTGCCAGCAATGCCGGGACACTCACCCAGCATTTT. The V gene is TRBV6-2 or TRBV6-3, the J gene TRBJ1-5, with TRBD1 as a possible D gene (6 bases). This CDR3 has 12 residues. Trimming pared 7 bases from V and 11 bases from J, leaving 15 bases between. Germline CDR1 is MNHEY and CDR2 is SVGEGT.

CDR3 sequence: CASSPTRNSYEQYF. In DNA, the CDR3 is TGTGCCAGCAGCCCTACCCGTAACTCCTACGAGCAGTACTTC. V gene TRBV7-2 combines with J gene TRBJ2-7; D ambiguous. The CDR3 runs 14 residues. V was trimmed by 5 bases and J by 0 bases, leaving 11 bases between them. From germline, CDR1 is SGHTA and CDR2 FQGNSA.

The chain uses TRBV20-1 and TRBJ2-1; no clear D. V was cut by 1 base and J by 9 bases, with 7 bases left in between. This CDR3 has 11 residues. CDR1 is DFQATT and CDR2 is SNEGSKA in the germline V gene (reference sequence). The CDR3 region is CSARGSGEQFF. CDR3 nucleotide sequence: TGCAGTGCTAGAGGCTCGGGTGAGCAGTTCTTC.

The table lists this clonotype with a few counts. V gene TRBV4-2 combines with J gene TRBJ2-2; TRBD2 aligns across 8 bases. V lost 4 bases, J lost 6 bases, and 13 bases stayed unmatched. This CDR3 region has 17 residues. The V gene's germline CDR1 is LGHNA and CDR2 YNFKEQ. CDR3 nucleotides: TGTGCCAGCAGCCCCCGAGAAGCGGGAGATCTTCCCGGGGAGCTGTTTTTT. Amino acids: CASSPREAGDLPGELFF.

The chain carries TRBV12-3 or TRBV12-4 and TRBJ2-4, with TRBD1 identical over 7 bases. The V and J ends lost 7 bases and 2 bases, in that order; junction bases with no gene match: 5. This CDR3 contains 14 residues. The CDR3 nucleotides read TGTGCCAGCAATAGGGGGCGGACCAAAAACATTCAGTACTTC. Protein: CASNRGRTKNIQYF.

This clonotype was seen only once. V usage is TRBV7-2 and J usage is TRBJ2-2; D is uncertain. Germline assignment: CDR1 SGHTA and CDR2 FQGNSA. The V end was cut by 5 bases, the J end by 4 bases, with 20 bases between. This CDR3 spans 17 amino acids. The CDR3 DNA follows: TGTGCCAGCAGCCCACGACCATCCTCGAGGCCCACCGGGGAGCTGTTTTTT. Amino acids: CASSPRPSSRPTGELFF.